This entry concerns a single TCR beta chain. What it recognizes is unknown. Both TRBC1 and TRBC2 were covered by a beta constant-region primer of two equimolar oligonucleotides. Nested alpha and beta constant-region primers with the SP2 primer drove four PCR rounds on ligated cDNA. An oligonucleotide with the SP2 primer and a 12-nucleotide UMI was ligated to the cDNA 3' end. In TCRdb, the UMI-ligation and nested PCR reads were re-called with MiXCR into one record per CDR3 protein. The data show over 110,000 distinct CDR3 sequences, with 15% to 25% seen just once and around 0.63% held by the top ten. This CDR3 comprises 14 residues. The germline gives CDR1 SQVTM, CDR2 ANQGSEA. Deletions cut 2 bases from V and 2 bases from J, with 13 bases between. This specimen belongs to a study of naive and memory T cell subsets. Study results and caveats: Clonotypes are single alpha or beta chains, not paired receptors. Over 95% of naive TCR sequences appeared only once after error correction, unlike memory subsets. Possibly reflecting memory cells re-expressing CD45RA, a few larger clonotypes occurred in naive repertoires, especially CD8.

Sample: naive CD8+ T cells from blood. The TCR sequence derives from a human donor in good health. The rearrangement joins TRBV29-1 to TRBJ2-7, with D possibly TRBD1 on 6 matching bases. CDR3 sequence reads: CSVEKQGNPYEQYF. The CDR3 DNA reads TGCAGCGTTGAAAAACAGGGAAACCCCTACGAGCAGTACTTC.